These 20 T cell receptor beta chains were sequenced from one sample in a study of T cell responses to AZD1222 COVID-19 vaccine (dated by TCRdb to about 2021). The time point label here, explained by the study, means: about 28 days (+/-7) after the second vaccine dose. The library was produced with the immunoSEQ multiplex PCR assay. As stored in TCRdb, this immuneACCESS dataset retains in-frame rearrangements with V and J assigned. A fraction of the clones does not appear; measured against another copy, unresolved V genes explain less than half of the discrepancy, and the remainder lacks a known reason. The sample table records about 140,000 clones; over 90% of these occur just once. The ten largest clonotypes hold 3% to 4% of the sample. Sequences were derived from peripheral blood, sampled 28 days after the second AZD1222 dose. The receptors here all came from an adult who received the AZD1222 COVID-19 vaccine.

The J gene is TRBJ2-2, the V gene TRBV11-2; possibly TRBD1 or TRBD2 for D (5 bases each). Germline V lookup: CDR1 SGHAT, CDR2 FQNNGV. With 4 bases removed from V and 5 bases from J, the gap between germline ends came to 14 bases. The CDR3 has 15 residues. Here the CDR3 reads CASSSTGTPTGELFF. The DNA of the CDR3 is TGTGCCAGCAGCTCGACCGGGACCCCGACCGGGGAGCTGTTTTTT.

The chain carries TRBV28 and TRBJ2-1; D perhaps matches TRBD1 (5 bases). The germline gives CDR1 MDHEN, CDR2 SYDVKM. The CDR3 runs 14 residues. V was pared by 3 bases and J by 5 bases, with 11 bases between. CDR3 coding DNA: TGTGCCAGCAGTTTGCAGGGTAAGGACAATGAGCAGTTCTTC. This sequence encodes CASSLQGKDNEQFF.

This clone was detected a few times. The V and J genes are TRBV28 and TRBJ1-2, with D possibly matching TRBD1 (5 bases). Trimming cost V 2 bases and J 7 bases, with 11 bases left between them. Germline V CDR1 and CDR2: MDHEN, SYDVKM. The CDR3 sequence is 13 residues long. CDR3 in DNA: TGTGCCAGCAGTTTACGAGCGGGGCTTGGCTACACCTTC. Translation: CASSLRAGLGYTF.

V usage is TRBV27 and J usage is TRBJ2-3, with 8 bases lining up with TRBD1. The germline gives CDR1 MNHEY, CDR2 SMNVEV (reference sequence). The CDR3 sequence is 19 residues long. Trimming removed 5 bases from V and 4 bases from J; junction bases left unmatched: 20. The CDR3 is CASSPLPPGWGQVPDTQYF. The DNA of the CDR3 is TGTGCCAGCAGTCCCCTGCCCCCAGGGTGGGGACAGGTCCCAGATACGCAGTATTTT.

The chain uses TRBV29-1 and TRBJ1-2; the D is unclear. Trimming cost V 5 bases and J 6 bases, with 10 bases left between them. CDR1 and CDR2 from the germline V gene are SQVTM and ANQGSEA. This CDR3 is 11 amino acids long. CDR3 coding DNA: TGCAGCGTTTGGACGGCTGATGGCTACACCTTC. It specifies CSVWTADGYTF.

V gene TRBV28 combines with J gene TRBJ1-2; TRBD1 matches at 9 bases. The CDR3 is made up of 16 amino acids. V lost 2 bases, J lost 8 bases, and 12 bases stayed unmatched. Looked up from germline, CDR1 is MDHEN and CDR2 is SYDVKM. The CDR3 DNA sequence: TGTGCCAGCAGTTTAGTCCGAACAGGGGGCGCGGAGGGCTACACCTTC. It codes for CASSLVRTGGAEGYTF.

This chain uses TRBV20-1 with TRBJ1-2; no definite D call. Germline V lookup: CDR1 DFQATT, CDR2 SNEGSKA (reference sequence). This CDR3 region has 13 residues. The germline V and J ends were trimmed by 3 bases and 0 bases, with 8 bases remaining between them. CDR3 sequence reads: CSASGASNYGYTF. The CDR3 region has the DNA TGCAGTGCTAGTGGCGCCTCTAACTATGGCTACACCTTC.

This sequence joins TRBV11-3 and TRBJ1-5, with no clear D. The CDR3 length is 17 residues. Trimming left V 5 bases short and J 5 bases short, with 22 bases between. CDR1 is SGHNT and CDR2 is YENEEA in the germline V gene. Here the CDR3 reads CASSPGGSPHRYQPQHF. Written as DNA, the CDR3 is TGTGCCAGCAGCCCTGGTGGCTCACCACATAGATATCAGCCCCAGCATTTT.

This chain joins TRBV4-3 and TRBJ1-2; D is possibly TRBD1 (5 bases). Trimming shortened V by 4 bases and J by 5 bases, and 11 bases separated the two germline ends. This CDR3 region has 13 residues. Germline V gene sequence: CDR1 LGHNA, CDR2 YSLEER. The CDR3 protein is CASSPGLRYGYTF. CDR3 bases: TGCGCCAGCAGCCCGGGACTCCGTTATGGCTACACCTTC.

The chain combines TRBV7-2 with TRBJ2-5, with 7 bases aligning to TRBD2. CDR1 and CDR2 from the germline V gene are SGHTA and FQGNSA. V trimming: 5 bases; J trimming: 1 base; junction bases outside the gene matches: 7. CDR3 size: 15 residues. The CDR3 DNA reads as TGTGCCAGCAGCCCCCCAGGCGGGGGCCAAGAGACCCAGTACTTC. It encodes CASSPPGGGQETQYF.

In its sample, this clone was seen once. The rearrangement links TRBV18 to TRBJ2-1, with a possible D match to TRBD1 (5 bases). Germline CDR1 and CDR2: KGHSH and LQKENI. Trimming stripped 3 bases from V and 8 bases from J, with 20 bases between. The CDR3 is 16 amino acids. CDR3 region: CASSPPRTSQGDEQFF. Written as DNA, the CDR3 is TGTGCCAGCTCACCGCCGAGGACAAGTCAGGGCGATGAGCAGTTCTTC.

The chain couples TRBV10-3 to TRBJ1-1; TRBD1 might be the D (5 bases). The V gene's germline CDR1 is ENHRY and CDR2 SYGVKD. The V gene lost 7 bases and the J gene lost 3 bases, with 15 bases spanning the gap. CDR3 length: 14 amino acids. CDR3 coding DNA: TGTGCCATCAAAGATTCCGGGGCGGACACTGAAGCTTTCTTT. Its protein is CAIKDSGADTEAFF.

The V and J genes are TRBV10-2 and TRBJ1-2; TRBD1 matches 7 bases. Germline CDR1 is WSHSY and CDR2 is SAAADI. With V trimmed by 3 bases and J by 4 bases, 5 bases remained unmatched. The CDR3 length is 14 residues. The CDR3 spells CASSEPGQRYGYTF. DNA of the CDR3: TGCGCCAGCAGTGAACCGGGACAGCGCTATGGCTACACCTTC.

The chain recombines TRBV28 with TRBJ2-5; TRBD2 agrees at 7 bases. CDR3 size: 15 residues. Per germline, CDR1 MDHEN and CDR2 SYDVKM. The ends lost 3 bases at V and 4 bases at J; junction bases unmatched: 8. The CDR3 is CASSFGGSEGETQYF. Here the CDR3 DNA reads TGTGCCAGCAGTTTCGGCGGGAGCGAGGGAGAGACCCAGTACTTC.

The rearrangement uses TRBV3-1 (or the pseudogene TRBV3-2) and TRBJ1-1; D might be TRBD1 (6 bases). CDR1 LGHDT and CDR2 YNNKEL come from the germline V gene (reference sequence). The CDR3 has 15 residues. The ends were cut back, 1 base at V and 5 bases at J, with 14 bases in the middle. The CDR3 here is CASSQGGGRETEAFF. For the CDR3, the DNA is TGTGCCAGCAGCCAAGGTGGGGGGCGTGAGACTGAAGCTTTCTTT.

The rearrangement uses TRBV18 and TRBJ2-5; 10 bases map to TRBD2. The CDR3 extends over 15 amino acids. Germline V gene lookup returns CDR1 KGHSH and CDR2 LQKENI. Unmatched junction bases numbered 5, after V lost 2 bases and J lost 5 bases. CDR3 region: CASSPASGRGETQYF. CDR3 nucleotide sequence: TGTGCCAGCTCACCAGCTAGCGGGAGAGGGGAGACCCAGTACTTC.

The V and J genes are TRBV21-1 and TRBJ1-5; the table's TRBD1 call for D was not verified on the DNA. TRBV21-1 is a pseudogene segment. This CDR3 region has 14 residues. This CDR3 is CASRGQRLNQPQHF. For the CDR3, the DNA is TGTGCCAGCAGGGGGCAGCGCCTCAATCAGCCCCAGCATTTT.

V usage is TRBV7-9 and J usage is TRBJ2-7; D is possibly TRBD1 or TRBD2 (6 bases each). CDR1 and CDR2 from the germline V gene are SEHNR and FQNEAQ (reference sequence). The CDR3 length is 14 residues. Trimming shortened V by 3 bases and J by 9 bases, and 18 bases separated the two germline ends. The CDR3: CASSLDRGAWGQYF. The CDR3, as DNA: TGTGCCAGCAGCTTGGATAGGGGGGCCTGGGGGCAGTACTTC.

CDR3 coding DNA: TGTGCCAGCAGCCGGGACTGGGGAAACATTCAGTACTTC. The encoded protein is CASSRDWGNIQYF. The chain couples TRBV7-2 to TRBJ2-4, with a weak D call TRBD2 (6 bases). This CDR3 contains 13 residues. The germline V gene encodes CDR1 SGHTA and CDR2 FQGNSA. V gave up 5 bases and J gave up 6 bases, with 11 bases separating them.

The chain has TRBV11-2 and TRBJ2-7; D unclear. The CDR3 sequence is 12 residues long. Germline values: CDR1 SGHAT, CDR2 FQNNGV. Trimming cost V 5 bases and J 2 bases, with 7 bases left between them. Written as DNA, the CDR3 is TGTGCCAGCAGCGAGAAGCCCTACGAGCAGTACTTC. This sequence encodes CASSEKPYEQYF.